These 11 T cell receptor beta chains originate from one sample sequenced in a study of T cells after yellow fever vaccination. In TCRdb, the 5' RACE reads were re-called with MiXCR into one record per CDR3 protein. The data show under 600,000 distinct CDR3 sequences, about a fifth seen once. The material sequenced was PBMCs, taken less than 25 days after the first yellow fever vaccination. These receptor sequences come from a young man who received the YFV17D yellow fever vaccine.

Only a few counts were recorded for this clonotype. This sequence joins TRBV5-5 and TRBJ2-2, with 9 bases matching TRBD1. The CDR3 loop spans 15 amino acids. Germline values: CDR1 SGHKS, CDR2 YYEKEE (reference sequence). V lost 1 base, J lost 5 bases, and 3 bases stayed unmatched. CDR3 sequence reads: CASSLTGGATGELFF. The DNA for the CDR3 is TGTGCCAGCAGCTTGACAGGGGGCGCGACCGGGGAGCTGTTTTTT. Full variable domain (remainder filled in from reference TRBV5-5 and TRBJ2-2): DAGVTQSPTHLIKTRGQQVTLRCSPISGHKSVSWYQQVLGQGPQFIFQYYEKEERGRGNFPDRFSARQFPNYSSELNVNALLLGDSALYLCASSLTGGATGELFFGEGSRLTVL.

This clonotype was recorded many times. The V call is TRBV5-1, the J call TRBJ1-6, with D unresolved. Per germline, CDR1 SGHRS and CDR2 YFSETQ. The CDR3 is 16 residues long. Trimming removed 5 bases from V and 6 bases from J, with 18 bases in between. Here the CDR3 DNA reads TGCGCCAGCAGAGTCGGGCCCAACGCTGCTAATTCACCCCTCCACTTT. Translated, it gives CASRVGPNAANSPLHF.

This rearrangement joins TRBV29-1 to TRBJ2-3; D ambiguous. The ends were cut back, 1 base at V and 0 bases at J, with 5 bases in the middle. There are 13 residues in the CDR3. Looked up from germline, CDR1 is SQVTM and CDR2 is ANQGSEA. The CDR3 DNA reads TGCAGCGTTGAAGGAAGCAGCACAGATACGCAGTATTTT. Protein product: CSVEGSSTDTQYF.

In its sample, this clonotype was seen a few times. The rearrangement links TRBV5-1 to TRBJ2-7; no reliable D call. The CDR3 is 12 amino acids. Germline V gene lookup returns CDR1 SGHRS and CDR2 YFSETQ. V was trimmed by 2 bases and J by 6 bases, leaving 9 bases between them. CDR3 in amino acids: CASSFPGPEQYF. DNA of the CDR3: TGCGCCAGCAGCTTCCCGGGTCCCGAGCAGTACTTC. Based on the CDR3 plus reference TRBV5-1 and TRBJ2-7, the full variable domain is KAGVTQTPRYLIKTRGQQVTLSCSPISGHRSVSWYQQTPGQGLQFLFEYFSETQRNKGNFPGRFSGRQFSNSRSEMNVSTLELGDSALYLCASSFPGPEQYFGPGTRLTVT.

This clonotype showed up just a few times. The chain joins TRBV12-3 or TRBV12-4 to TRBJ2-1; 7 bases map to TRBD1. The CDR3 contains 15 residues. J was trimmed by 3 bases and V by 8 bases; bases with no gene match: 10. The CDR3: CASVQRAGGYNEQFF. The CDR3, as DNA: TGTGCCAGCGTCCAAAGGGCAGGGGGCTACAATGAGCAGTTCTTC.

This clonotype was recorded many times. A read error may account for a junction end that differs from germline. This sequence joins TRBV7-7 and TRBJ2-1; D is perhaps TRBD1 or TRBD2 (6 bases each). This CDR3 contains 15 residues. The germline gives CDR1 SSHAT, CDR2 FNYEAQ (reference sequence). CDR3 bases: TGTGCTAGCAGCACCGGGGGCTCACCCTACAATGAGCAGTTCTTC. Encoded protein: CASSTGGSPYNEQFF.

This clonotype has only a few counts. V gene TRBV5-4 combines with J gene TRBJ2-2; TRBD1 might be the D (6 bases). Germline-derived CDR1 and CDR2 are SGHNT and YYREEE (reference sequence). This CDR3 has 15 residues. Between the trimmed V and J ends, which lost 0 bases and 2 bases, there was a span of 8 bases. The CDR3 nucleotides read TGTGCCAGCAGCTTGGACAGGGTTAACACCGGGGAGCTGTTTTTT. This codes for CASSLDRVNTGELFF.

This sequence joins TRBV4-3 and TRBJ1-2; D is unresolved. CDR1 is LGHNA, CDR2 YSLEER, per germline. The CDR3 length is 14 residues. Trimming removed 2 bases from V and 8 bases from J, with 15 bases in between. The chain's CDR3 is CASSQYGTDGGYTF. The CDR3 bases are TGCGCCAGCAGCCAATACGGAACCGATGGAGGCTACACCTTC.

The table lists this clonotype with a count of one. The CDR3 region is CASSLMGGESPLHF. The CDR3, as DNA: TGTGCCAGCAGTTTGATGGGCGGGGAATCACCCCTCCACTTT. The chain employs TRBV12-3 or TRBV12-4 and TRBJ1-6, with D unclear. The CDR3 sequence is 14 residues long. V was clipped by 3 bases and J by 10 bases, with 13 bases between them.

As to this clonotype: A read error may account for a junction end that differs from germline. The chain links TRBV20-1 to TRBJ1-2; possible D gene TRBD1, 6 bases. This CDR3 is 15 amino acids long. The V gene's germline CDR1 is DFQATT and CDR2 SNEGSKA (reference sequence). CDR3 region: CSASGSARGAGGCTF. CDR3 nucleotide sequence: TGCAGTGCTAGTGGTTCAGCCCGGGGGGCTGGTGGCTGCACCTTC.

The chain is built from TRBV5-1 and TRBJ2-5, with TRBD1 identical over 12 bases. The V and J ends lost 5 bases and 2 bases, in that order; junction bases with no gene match: 7. CDR1 and CDR2 (germline): SGHRS, YFSETQ. This CDR3 region has 16 residues. CDR3 amino acids: CASRTGTGGLQETQYF. As DNA, the CDR3 is TGCGCCAGCAGAACCGGGACAGGGGGCTTACAAGAGACCCAGTACTTC.